This T cell receptor (beta chain) was recorded in a study of T cell repertoires in cytomegalovirus infection. Overall study context: Both CMV infection and a matching HLA type were indicated by public TCR beta signatures. General study points: Identification of carriers of CMV plus the relevant HLA was achieved through cumulative public TCR beta family frequency. HLA-C-restricted TCR beta clonotypes specific for CMV led the ex vivo response.

Using its own MiXCR run on the reads, TCRdb lists one record per CDR3 protein. In the table there are roughly 100,000 distinct CDR3 sequences, approximately 15% of which are singletons. V trimming: 2 bases; J trimming: 5 bases; junction bases outside the gene matches: 8. CDR3 length: 15 residues. The germline CDR1 and CDR2 sequences are SGHTA and FQGNSA. This clonotype came up many times. The antigen is unknown. Input material: PBMCs. V and J are TRBV7-2 and TRBJ1-1; 7 nucleotides line up with TRBD1. The clonotype comes from a human donor in good health (CMV status not recorded). Some clones in this sample may be carry-over from other donors' samples. CDR3 sequence (DNA): TGTGCCAGCAGCTTATCGGGAGGGGGCCAGACTGAAGCTTTCTTT. It yields the protein CASSLSGGGQTEAFF.